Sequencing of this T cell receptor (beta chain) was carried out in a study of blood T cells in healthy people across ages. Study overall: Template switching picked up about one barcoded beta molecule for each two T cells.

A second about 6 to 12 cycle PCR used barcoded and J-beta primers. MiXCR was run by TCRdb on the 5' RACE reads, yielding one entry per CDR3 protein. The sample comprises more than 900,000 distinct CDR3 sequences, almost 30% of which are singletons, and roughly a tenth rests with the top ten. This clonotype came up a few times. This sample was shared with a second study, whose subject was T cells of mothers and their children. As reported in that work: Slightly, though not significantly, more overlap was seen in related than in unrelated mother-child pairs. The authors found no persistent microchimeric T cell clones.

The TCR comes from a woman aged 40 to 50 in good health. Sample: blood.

Written as DNA, the CDR3 is TGTGCCAGCAGCTCAACCGGGACCCAGGCCGGGACCCAGTACTTC. As protein: CASSSTGTQAGTQYF. This rearrangement joins TRBV7-2 to TRBJ2-5; D is possibly TRBD1 or TRBD2 (5 bases each). The length of the CDR3 is 15 residues. Germline values: CDR1 SGHTA, CDR2 FQGNSA. Trimming removed 4 bases from V and 7 bases from J, with 19 bases in between.